A single sample gave rise to the 9 T cell receptor beta chains below, sequenced in a study of blood T cells in healthy people across ages. Combining a sample-barcoded 5' primer with a J-beta primer mix, a second PCR ran for about 6 to 12 cycles. Via MiXCR, TCRdb re-called the 5' RACE reads, giving one row per CDR3 protein. The sample lists about 730,000 distinct CDR3 sequences, roughly 44% occurring once. Sequencing was performed on blood. The receptors come from a woman aged 60-75 years in good health.

The chain carries TRBV7-3 and TRBJ2-2; D is unclear. Per the germline V gene, CDR1 is SGHTA and CDR2 is FQGTGA. There are 12 residues in the CDR3. V was shortened by 2 bases and J by 7 bases, with 5 bases between the two germline ends. The CDR3 is CASSLANGELFF. CDR3 nucleotide sequence: TGTGCCAGCAGCTTAGCTAACGGGGAGCTGTTTTTT.

The V and J genes are TRBV20-1 and TRBJ2-3; a weak D match, TRBD1 (6 bases). Germline lookup yields CDR1 DFQATT and CDR2 SNEGSKA (reference sequence). The CDR3 extends over 11 amino acids. Trimming shortened V by 8 bases and J by 7 bases, and 13 bases separated the two germline ends. The CDR3 DNA reads TGCAGTACCCGAAGGGGGAATACGCAGTATTTT. Its translation: CSTRRGNTQYF.

CDR3 residues: CASSLVGLAGVTSYNEQFF. The DNA for the CDR3 is TGTGCCAGCAGCTTAGTAGGACTAGCGGGGGTTACCTCCTACAATGAGCAGTTCTTC. The chain links TRBV7-2 to TRBJ2-1; 13 nucleotides match TRBD2. Unmatched junction bases numbered 6, after V lost 1 base and J lost 0 bases. This CDR3 contains 19 residues. Germline V gene sequence: CDR1 SGHTA, CDR2 FQGNSA.

The chain couples TRBV6-6 to TRBJ1-2; tentative D call: TRBD1 (5 bases). This CDR3 contains 10 residues. The germline gives CDR1 MNHNY, CDR2 SVGAGI (reference sequence). V was trimmed by 10 bases and J by 8 bases, leaving 11 bases between them. The CDR3, as DNA: TGTGCCACGAGAGGGGAAGGCTACACCTTC. Translated, it gives CATRGEGYTF.

This clonotype was counted a few times. The genes are TRBV27 and TRBJ2-7, with D perhaps matching TRBD1 or TRBD2 (6 bases each). Per the germline V gene, CDR1 is MNHEY and CDR2 is SMNVEV (reference sequence). With 7 bases removed from V and 2 bases from J, the gap between germline ends came to 18 bases. CDR3 length equals 15 residues. The CDR3 is CASTIRQAGPYEQYF. The CDR3 DNA reads TGTGCCAGCACCATTAGACAGGCGGGGCCCTACGAGCAGTACTTC.

This chain links TRBV7-9 with TRBJ1-1, with D possibly TRBD1 on 5 matching bases. The V and J ends lost 1 base and 2 bases respectively, with 11 bases between them. CDR3 length: 15 amino acids. CDR1 SEHNR and CDR2 FQNEAQ come from the germline V gene (reference sequence). CDR3 amino acids: CASSLEGTPNTEAFF. DNA of the CDR3: TGTGCCAGCAGCTTAGAAGGGACGCCAAACACTGAAGCTTTCTTT.

V gene TRBV2 combines with J gene TRBJ2-3; TRBD2 matches at 10 bases. The CDR3 runs 16 residues. V gave up 4 bases and J gave up 8 bases; unmatched junction bases: 12. CDR1 is SNHLY and CDR2 is FYNNEI in the germline V gene. DNA of the CDR3: TGTGCCAGCAGTGGGCCAGCTAGCGGGAGTCGGGTTACGCAGTATTTT. Its protein product is CASSGPASGSRVTQYF.

The DNA of the CDR3 is TGTGCCACCTGGACTAGCGGAGGGGGGGAGACCCAGTACTTC. Translating it yields CATWTSGGGETQYF. The V gene is TRBV27, the J gene TRBJ2-5; 10 positions agree with TRBD2. Germline V gene sequence: CDR1 MNHEY, CDR2 SMNVEV (reference sequence). The CDR3 has 14 amino acids. With V trimmed by 10 bases and J by 5 bases, 10 bases remained unmatched.

V usage is TRBV15 and J usage is TRBJ2-5; D gene ambiguous. Looked up from germline, CDR1 is LNHNV and CDR2 is YYDKDF (reference sequence). V lost 4 bases, J lost 4 bases, and 19 bases lay in between. This CDR3 spans 16 amino acids. In DNA form, the CDR3 reads TGTGCCACCAGCACCCAACGACGAGGCTTCCGAGAGACCCAGTACTTC. Its translation: CATSTQRRGFRETQYF.